The 29 T cell receptor beta chains presented below share a single source sample, sequenced in a study of T-cell memory formation after mild COVID-19. One entry per CDR3 protein results from TCRdb running MiXCR on the 5' RACE reads. The table lists roughly 47,000 distinct CDR3 sequences, 7% to 8% of them singletons. The sequenced material came from PBMCs or a T cell subset sorted from them (not recorded which). These receptors were taken from a young man who had mild COVID-19 (a few samples of this study predate the infection). Cell type and time point are not known.

This clonotype has at least ten counts. The chain couples TRBV28 to TRBJ2-3; D might be TRBD1 (6 bases). This CDR3 has 16 residues. Trimming stripped 4 bases from V and 0 bases from J, with 14 bases between. Germline assignment: CDR1 MDHEN and CDR2 SYDVKM. CDR3 sequence reads: CASSSPGTLSTDTQYF. DNA for the CDR3: TGTGCCAGCAGTTCCCCCGGGACACTGAGCACAGATACGCAGTATTTT.

This clonotype was counted many times. The chain couples TRBV5-1 to TRBJ2-3; D gene uncertain. V dropped 4 bases and J dropped 2 bases, with 5 bases sitting between them. Looked up from germline, CDR1 is SGHRS and CDR2 is YFSETQ. The CDR3 has 12 amino acids. This CDR3 reads CASSPDTDTQYF. The CDR3 DNA reads TGCGCCAGCAGCCCCGACACAGATACGCAGTATTTT.

V is TRBV20-1 and J is TRBJ2-6; no reliable D call. Trimming took off 3 bases at V and 2 bases at J, with 8 bases between the two ends. This CDR3 spans 14 amino acids. Germline V gene lookup returns CDR1 DFQATT and CDR2 SNEGSKA (reference sequence). CDR3 protein: CSASGGAGANVLTF. The CDR3 nucleotides are TGCAGTGCTAGTGGTGGAGCTGGGGCCAACGTCCTGACTTTC.

V gene TRBV5-1 combines with J gene TRBJ1-3; D is unclear. This CDR3 region has 13 residues. Germline assignment: CDR1 SGHRS and CDR2 YFSETQ. V was trimmed by 2 bases and J by 2 bases, leaving 5 bases between them. CDR3 region: CASSLGTGNTIYF. CDR3 nucleotides: TGCGCCAGCAGCTTAGGGACTGGAAACACCATATATTTT.

This clonotype was seen many times. The rearrangement uses TRBV20-1 and TRBJ2-5, with D perhaps matching TRBD1 or TRBD2 (5 bases each). With 4 bases removed from V and 4 bases from J, the gap between germline ends came to 10 bases. The CDR3 is 12 amino acids. The germline gives CDR1 DFQATT, CDR2 SNEGSKA (reference sequence). The CDR3 loop reads CSATEGLETQYF. CDR3 sequence (DNA): TGCAGTGCTACAGAGGGGCTAGAGACCCAGTACTTC.

The chain combines TRBV9 with TRBJ2-3; TRBD2 aligns across 8 bases. Germline V gene lookup returns CDR1 SGDLS and CDR2 YYNGEE. This CDR3 comprises 15 residues. With 4 bases clipped from V and 6 bases from J, the junction kept 10 bases outside the gene matches. The CDR3, as DNA: TGTGCCAGCAGCCCTGGGGGTAGCGGGGCTGATACGCAGTATTTT. Amino acid sequence: CASSPGGSGADTQYF.

V usage is TRBV2 and J usage is TRBJ2-2; TRBD1 agrees at 10 bases. V was pared by 6 bases and J by 4 bases, with 2 bases of the junction left unmatched. This CDR3 contains 14 residues. Germline V lookup: CDR1 SNHLY, CDR2 FYNNEI. The CDR3 DNA reads as TGTGCCAGCAGCCGGACAGGGGGCACCGGGGAGCTGTTTTTT. Protein product: CASSRTGGTGELFF.

There are many counts of this clonotype. The rearrangement joins TRBV4-3 to TRBJ2-5; TRBD1 is a possible D gene (5 bases). This CDR3 contains 16 residues. V gave up 1 base and J gave up 1 base, with 13 bases separating them. Looked up from germline, CDR1 is LGHNA and CDR2 is YSLEER. This chain's CDR3 is CASSQGAGYPQETQYF. In DNA form, the CDR3 reads TGCGCCAGCAGCCAAGGGGCAGGGTATCCCCAAGAGACCCAGTACTTC.

This rearrangement joins TRBV7-2 to TRBJ2-7; D unresolved. The length of the CDR3 is 15 residues. In germline, CDR1 is SGHTA, CDR2 FQGNSA. V lost 2 bases and J 2 bases, leaving 13 bases between the germline ends. CDR3 in DNA: TGTGCCAGCAGCTTAAGGTCCAGCTACACCTACGAGCAGTACTTC. The encoded protein is CASSLRSSYTYEQYF. The entire variable domain, with the rest obtained from reference TRBV7-2 and TRBJ2-7, is as follows: GAGVSQSPSNKVTEKGKDVELRCDPISGHTALYWYRQSLGQGLEFLIYFQGNSAPDKSGLPSDRFSAERTGGSVSTLTIQRTQQEDSAVYLCASSLRSSYTYEQYFGPGTRLTVT.

This clonotype was counted between two and nine times. V is TRBV7-2 and J is TRBJ1-5; TRBD1 is a possible D gene (6 bases). The CDR3 covers 15 residues. V was clipped by 5 bases and J by 7 bases, with 18 bases between them. Germline CDR1 and CDR2: SGHTA and FQGNSA. The CDR3 region is CASSPRRGAAQPQHF. CDR3 bases: TGTGCCAGCAGCCCTAGACGGGGGGCGGCACAGCCCCAGCATTTT.

This clonotype was seen many times. The gene calls are TRBV7-8 and TRBJ2-3, with 16 bases identical to TRBD2. Per germline, CDR1 SGHVS and CDR2 FQNEAQ. This CDR3 contains 17 residues. Trimming at V came to 4 bases and at J to 1 base, leaving 2 bases not matched to a gene. The CDR3 coding sequence is TGTGCCAGCAGCTCGGGACTAGCGGGGGGGGGCACAGATACGCAGTATTTT. It encodes CASSSGLAGGGTDTQYF.

The rearrangement joins TRBV7-2 to TRBJ2-6; 8 bases fit TRBD1. The CDR3 runs 19 residues. Per the germline V gene, CDR1 is SGHTA and CDR2 is FQGNSA. Germline trimming cut 4 bases from V and 0 bases from J; bases unmatched to any gene: 11. The CDR3 is CASSSLRRQGSSGANVLTF. Here the CDR3 DNA reads TGTGCCAGCAGCTCCCTCCGTCGACAGGGGAGCTCTGGGGCCAACGTCCTGACTTTC.

This clonotype was detected a few times. V is TRBV19 and J is TRBJ1-5; D not certain. The CDR3 runs 14 residues. Germline V lookup: CDR1 LNHDA, CDR2 SQIVND (reference sequence). V lost 5 bases to trimming and J lost 5 bases, with 13 bases between them. The CDR3 sequence is CASSGRARDQPQHF. The CDR3 nucleotides are TGTGCCAGTAGTGGAAGGGCCCGCGATCAGCCCCAGCATTTT.

The V call is TRBV11-3, the J call TRBJ2-7; perhaps TRBD2 as D (5 bases). This CDR3 contains 13 residues. Trimming cost V 1 base and J 5 bases, with 9 bases left between them. Per germline, CDR1 SGHNT and CDR2 YENEEA. CDR3 bases: TGTGCCAGCAGCTTAGGGACTTTGGACGAGCAGTACTTC. As protein: CASSLGTLDEQYF.

The rearrangement joins TRBV15 to TRBJ2-2, with D perhaps being TRBD1 or TRBD2 (6 bases each). V lost 5 bases and J 8 bases, leaving 18 bases between the germline ends. Per the germline V gene, CDR1 is LNHNV and CDR2 is YYDKDF (reference sequence). The CDR3 spans 15 residues. Here the CDR3 reads CATSPFPRGRGELFF. The CDR3 coding sequence is TGTGCCACCAGCCCCTTCCCCCGGGGGCGAGGGGAGCTGTTTTTT.

J is TRBJ1-4 and V is TRBV6-5, with 9 bases fitting TRBD1. Per germline, CDR1 MNHEY and CDR2 SVGAGI. Trimming at V came to 1 base and at J to 6 bases, leaving 6 bases not matched to a gene. The CDR3 extends over 16 amino acids. The CDR3 bases are TGTGCCAGCAGTTACTGGAAAACAGGGGGCCATGAAAAACTGTTTTTT. It codes for CASSYWKTGGHEKLFF.

This clonotype qualifies as medium-sized. The CDR3: CASSKGTVGGETQYF. The CDR3 DNA is TGTGCCAGCAGTAAGGGGACAGTGGGGGGAGAGACCCAGTACTTC. This sequence joins TRBV6-5 and TRBJ2-5; a possible D gene is TRBD1 (7 bases). V lost 5 bases to trimming and J lost 4 bases, with 17 bases between them. CDR3 length equals 15 residues. Germline-derived CDR1 and CDR2 are MNHEY and SVGAGI.

This clonotype was recorded a few times. This sequence joins TRBV7-2 and TRBJ1-6; possibly TRBD1 for D (6 bases). Trimming shortened V by 5 bases and J by 4 bases, and 15 bases separated the two germline ends. Looked up from germline, CDR1 is SGHTA and CDR2 is FQGNSA. The CDR3 totals 16 residues. CDR3 residues: CASSDETGYYNSPLHF. As DNA, the CDR3 is TGTGCCAGCAGCGATGAGACAGGTTATTATAATTCACCCCTCCACTTT.

This clonotype has more than one count but fewer than ten. In nucleotides, the CDR3 is TGTGCCAGTAGTATACAGGGCTCCAGCACAGATACGCAGTATTTT. It codes for CASSIQGSSTDTQYF. The J gene is TRBJ2-3, the V gene TRBV19; tentative D call: TRBD1 (5 bases). Trimming pared 2 bases from V and 0 bases from J, leaving 9 bases between. The V gene's germline CDR1 is LNHDA and CDR2 SQIVND (reference sequence). This CDR3 is built from 15 residues.

In nucleotides, the CDR3 is TGTGCCAGCAGCTTAGATTCCGGGACAGGGCCCTATGGCTACACCTTC. Residues: CASSLDSGTGPYGYTF. The chain recombines TRBV11-2 with TRBJ1-2; 9 bases are shared with TRBD1. CDR3 length equals 16 residues. V was pared by 0 bases and J by 4 bases, with 6 bases of the junction left unmatched. Germline lookup yields CDR1 SGHAT and CDR2 FQNNGV.

Points on this clonotype: A junction boundary mismatches the germline segment, possibly from a read error. V is TRBV4-2 and J is TRBJ2-3, with TRBD2 matching over 11 bases. The V gene's germline CDR1 is LGHNA and CDR2 YNFKEQ. This CDR3 contains 16 residues. The CDR3 nucleotides read TGTGCCAGCAGCCCACTAGCGGGGGCTAGCACAGATAAGCAGTATTTT. This encodes CASSPLAGASTDKQYF.

The V gene is TRBV10-3, the J gene TRBJ1-4, with D hard to call. Germline V gene lookup returns CDR1 ENHRY and CDR2 SYGVKD. V shed 0 bases and J shed 4 bases, with 9 bases lying between them. The CDR3 spans 15 residues. CDR3 loop: CAISESLGNNEKLFF. The CDR3 bases are TGTGCCATCAGTGAGTCGTTGGGAAATAATGAAAAACTGTTTTTT.

This chain links TRBV5-6 with TRBJ2-7; D is possibly TRBD1 or TRBD2 (6 bases each). The germline gives CDR1 SGHDT, CDR2 YYEEEE. The CDR3 is 16 residues long. Deletions cut 4 bases from V and 3 bases from J, with 20 bases between. The CDR3 coding sequence is TGTGCCAGCAGCCTGGGCGGCGGGACAAGGGTCTACGAGCAGTACTTC. This encodes CASSLGGGTRVYEQYF.

J is TRBJ2-7 and V is TRBV28; D uncertain. The CDR3 covers 12 residues. V lost 4 bases, J lost 1 base, and 5 bases lay in between. Germline CDR1 is MDHEN and CDR2 is SYDVKM. Here the CDR3 DNA reads TGTGCCAGCAGTTCGCTGTCCTACGAGCAGTACGTC. Its protein product is CASSSLSYEQYV.

A remark on this clonotype: Relative to the germline gene, one junction end is altered; a read error may explain this. The gene calls are TRBV10-1 and TRBJ2-4; D uncertain. This CDR3 is 13 amino acids long. Germline V lookup: CDR1 WNHNN, CDR2 SYGVQD (reference sequence). The CDR3 bases are TGCGCCAGCAGTGAGTCGGAGCTGACCGCGAGGAACTTC. Amino acids: CASSESELTARNF.

The table lists this clonotype with a few counts. This chain joins TRBV5-1 and TRBJ2-2; 9 bases map to TRBD1. V was clipped by 6 bases and J by 5 bases; unmatched bases: 11. There are 16 residues in the CDR3. The germline CDR1 and CDR2 sequences are SGHRS and YFSETQ. CDR3 nucleotides: TGCGCCAGCAAGCCACAGGGGGCAGAGGGGACCGGGGAGCTGTTTTTT. It yields the protein CASKPQGAEGTGELFF.

This clonotype was detected a few times. The V call is TRBV13, the J call TRBJ2-2; TRBD2 agrees at 15 bases. The CDR3 is made up of 19 amino acids. The germline gives CDR1 PRHDT, CDR2 FYEKMQ (reference sequence). The J segment lost 6 bases and the V segment lost 5 bases, leaving 13 bases of the junction unmatched. The chain's CDR3 is CASSPGLAGGPRMAGELFF. The CDR3 bases are TGTGCCAGCAGCCCCGGACTAGCGGGGGGGCCCCGGATGGCCGGGGAGCTGTTTTTT.

The chain carries TRBV29-1 and TRBJ2-1; 9 bases map to TRBD1. The V segment lost 3 bases and the J segment 6 bases; nucleotides outside the gene matches: 3. The CDR3 length is 13 residues. Germline V gene data show CDR1 as SQVTM and CDR2 as ANQGSEA. The CDR3 DNA is TGCAGCGTTGAGGCGACAGGGGGCAATGAGCAGTTCTTC. Amino acid sequence: CSVEATGGNEQFF.

The chain combines TRBV7-2 with TRBJ2-3; no firm D call. Germline V gives CDR1 SGHTA, CDR2 FQGNSA. This CDR3 contains 10 residues. Deletions cut 4 bases from V and 6 bases from J, with 2 bases between. CDR3 DNA: TGTGCCAGCAGCTGGGATACGCAGTATTTT. As protein: CASSWDTQYF.